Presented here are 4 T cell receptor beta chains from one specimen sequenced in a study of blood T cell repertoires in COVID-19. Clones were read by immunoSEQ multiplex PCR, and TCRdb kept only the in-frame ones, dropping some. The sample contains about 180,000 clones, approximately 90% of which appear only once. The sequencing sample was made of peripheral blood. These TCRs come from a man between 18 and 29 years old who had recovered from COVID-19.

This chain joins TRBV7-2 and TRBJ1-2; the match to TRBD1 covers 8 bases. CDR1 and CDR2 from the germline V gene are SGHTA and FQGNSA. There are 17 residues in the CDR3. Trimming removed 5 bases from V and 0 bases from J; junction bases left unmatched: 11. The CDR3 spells CASSTRTGSPANYGYTF. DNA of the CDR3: TGTGCCAGCAGCACACGGACAGGGTCTCCAGCTAACTATGGCTACACCTTC.

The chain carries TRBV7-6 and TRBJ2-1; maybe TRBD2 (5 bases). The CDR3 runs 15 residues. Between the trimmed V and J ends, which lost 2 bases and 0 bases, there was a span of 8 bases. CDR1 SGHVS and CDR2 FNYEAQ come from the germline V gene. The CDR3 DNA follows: TGTGCCAGCAGCTTACTAGCTGTCTCCTACAATGAGCAGTTCTTC. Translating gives CASSLLAVSYNEQFF.

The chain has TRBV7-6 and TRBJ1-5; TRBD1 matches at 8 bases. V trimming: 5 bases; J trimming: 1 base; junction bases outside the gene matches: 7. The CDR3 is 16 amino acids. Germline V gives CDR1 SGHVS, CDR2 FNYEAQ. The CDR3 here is CASSQGAVQSNQPQHF. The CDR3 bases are TGTGCCAGCAGCCAGGGGGCAGTTCAGAGCAATCAGCCCCAGCATTTT.

The CDR3 here is CASSLGLQETQYF. The CDR3 nucleotides read TGTGCCAGCAGTTTAGGACTGCAAGAGACCCAGTACTTC. The chain joins TRBV12-3 or TRBV12-4 to TRBJ2-5; D is unclear. Trimming took 1 base from V and 2 from J, leaving 5 bases between them. CDR3 length: 13 amino acids.